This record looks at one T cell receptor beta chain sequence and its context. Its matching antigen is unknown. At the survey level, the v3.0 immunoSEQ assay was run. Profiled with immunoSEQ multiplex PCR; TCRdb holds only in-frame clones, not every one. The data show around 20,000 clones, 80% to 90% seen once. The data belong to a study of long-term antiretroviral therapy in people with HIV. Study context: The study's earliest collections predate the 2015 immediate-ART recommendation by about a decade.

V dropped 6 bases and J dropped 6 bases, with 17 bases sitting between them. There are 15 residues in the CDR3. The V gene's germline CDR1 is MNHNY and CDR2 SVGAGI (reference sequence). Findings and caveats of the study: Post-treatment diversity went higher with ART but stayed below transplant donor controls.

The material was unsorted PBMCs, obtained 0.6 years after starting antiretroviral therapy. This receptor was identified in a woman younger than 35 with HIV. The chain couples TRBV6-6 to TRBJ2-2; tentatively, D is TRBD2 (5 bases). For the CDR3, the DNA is TGTGCCAGCAGAAGTAGCGAAATAGAGCCCGGGGAGCTGTTTTTT. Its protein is CASRSSEIEPGELFF.